These 22 T cell receptor beta chains were sequenced from one sample in a study of blood T cells in healthy people across ages. A sample-barcoded 5' primer and a J-beta primer mix were used in a second PCR of about 7 to 12 cycles. MiXCR, run by TCRdb on the 5' RACE reads, gives a single entry per CDR3 protein. This table holds 1.5 million to 1.8 million distinct CDR3 sequences, roughly 43% found once. The material sequenced was blood. The source is a woman aged 18-29 years in good health.

The rearrangement uses TRBV7-2 and TRBJ1-5; D ambiguous. CDR3 length equals 14 residues. Trimming left V 3 bases short and J 4 bases short, with 10 bases between. CDR1 and CDR2 from the germline V gene are SGHTA and FQGNSA. The DNA for the CDR3 is TGTGCCAGCAGCTTGATTACGGGTAATCAGCCCCAGCATTTT. Amino acid sequence: CASSLITGNQPQHF.

The chain is built from TRBV27 and TRBJ1-6; D gene uncertain. The CDR3 length is 15 residues. Looked up from germline, CDR1 is MNHEY and CDR2 is SMNVEV (reference sequence). The V gene lost 6 bases and the J gene lost 0 bases, with 9 bases spanning the gap. Written as DNA, the CDR3 is TGTGCCAGCAGCACCTTGAGCTCCTATAATTCACCCCTCCACTTT. Translation: CASSTLSSYNSPLHF.

The chain combines TRBV7-2 with TRBJ1-2; D is undetermined. V was clipped by 5 bases and J by 7 bases, with 20 bases between them. CDR1 is SGHTA, CDR2 FQGNSA, per germline. CDR3 size: 15 residues. The CDR3: CASSPDLRGMSGYTF. The DNA of the CDR3 is TGTGCCAGCAGCCCGGATCTGCGGGGAATGAGTGGCTACACCTTC.

Details on this clonotype: A junction boundary mismatches the germline segment, possibly from a read error. The rearrangement joins TRBV12-3 or TRBV12-4 to TRBJ1-6, with TRBD1 as a possible D gene (5 bases). The CDR3 length is 12 residues. The CDR3 region has the DNA TGTGCCAGCCGTTTGGGGGATTCACCCCTCCACTTT. It is translated as CASRLGDSPLHF.

This clonotype was recorded a few times. The chain is built from TRBV27 and TRBJ2-1, with D hard to call. This CDR3 region has 14 residues. From germline, CDR1 is MNHEY and CDR2 SMNVEV (reference sequence). V lost 5 bases, J lost 4 bases, and 12 bases lay in between. CDR3 residues: CASSHRGIYNEQFF. CDR3 DNA: TGTGCCAGCAGTCACCGTGGGATATACAATGAGCAGTTCTTC.

This clonotype was seen only a few times. This chain uses TRBV24-1 with TRBJ2-7; D is uncertain. Germline CDR1 reads KGHDR; CDR2 reads SFDVKD. CDR3 length equals 12 residues. V shed 0 bases and J shed 6 bases, with 5 bases lying between them. The chain's CDR3 is CATSDLVGEQYF. In DNA form, the CDR3 reads TGTGCCACCAGTGATTTGGTTGGCGAGCAGTACTTC.

The chain has TRBV4-1 and TRBJ2-5; D gene unclear. This CDR3 has 14 amino acids. V lost 1 base and J 4 bases, leaving 10 bases between the germline ends. Germline CDR1 is MGHRA and CDR2 is YSYEKL. CDR3: CASSQGYDRETQYF. DNA of the CDR3: TGCGCCAGCAGCCAAGGATATGACCGAGAGACCCAGTACTTC.

This clonotype came up a few times. The V gene is TRBV2, the J gene TRBJ2-3; D may be TRBD2 (5 bases). The germline V and J ends were trimmed by 6 bases and 4 bases, with 11 bases remaining between them. The CDR3 is made up of 13 amino acids. CDR1 SNHLY and CDR2 FYNNEI come from the germline V gene. The CDR3 loop is CASRRVGSDTQYF. For the CDR3, the DNA is TGTGCCAGCAGGCGGGTCGGATCAGATACGCAGTATTTT.

This rearrangement joins TRBV6-5 to TRBJ1-5, with D possibly matching TRBD1 (5 bases). Per germline, CDR1 MNHEY and CDR2 SVGAGI. The CDR3 spans 15 residues. V was clipped by 4 bases and J by 9 bases, with 19 bases between them. The CDR3 sequence is CASSSTAGRAWPQHF. CDR3 bases: TGTGCCAGCAGTTCTACCGCGGGGCGTGCTTGGCCCCAGCATTTT.

The genes are TRBV20-1 and TRBJ1-5; D gene ambiguous. The length of the CDR3 is 13 residues. Germline-derived CDR1 and CDR2 are DFQATT and SNEGSKA (reference sequence). Between the trimmed V and J ends, which lost 1 base and 4 bases, there was a span of 8 bases. CDR3 DNA: TGCAGTGCTAGAGCGTCGGAGAATCAGCCCCAGCATTTT. Translation gives CSARASENQPQHF.

This clonotype was detected a few times. The J gene is TRBJ1-2, the V gene TRBV4-3; D gene uncertain. The CDR3 spans 16 residues. Germline assignment: CDR1 LGHNA and CDR2 YSLEER. V lost 3 bases and J lost 7, with 21 bases in between. Here the CDR3 reads CASSQEDYGRYFGYTF. The CDR3 DNA reads TGCGCCAGCAGCCAGGAAGATTACGGACGGTATTTTGGCTACACCTTC.

This clonotype was observed many times. The rearrangement links TRBV6-5 to TRBJ2-7; TRBD1 agrees at 10 bases. CDR1 is MNHEY and CDR2 is SVGAGI in the germline V gene. Trimming at V came to 7 bases and at J to 4 bases, leaving 7 bases not matched to a gene. The CDR3 is 14 amino acids. CDR3 sequence reads: CASTLGTGEYEQYF. CDR3 DNA: TGTGCCAGCACCTTAGGGACAGGGGAATACGAGCAGTACTTC.

The sample holds a few counts of this clonotype. This chain joins TRBV12-3 or TRBV12-4 and TRBJ2-3; 8 nucleotides line up with TRBD2. CDR3 length equals 15 residues. V shed 0 bases, J shed 5 bases, and the junction held 4 bases outside the gene matches. The CDR3 sequence: CASSLASGVGDTQYF. The DNA of the CDR3 is TGTGCCAGCAGTTTAGCTAGCGGGGTGGGAGATACGCAGTATTTT.

This sequence joins TRBV7-2 and TRBJ2-7; perhaps TRBD2 as D (5 bases). V lost 5 bases and J 8 bases, leaving 16 bases between the germline ends. The CDR3 runs 13 residues. Germline-derived CDR1 and CDR2 are SGHTA and FQGNSA. For the CDR3, the DNA is TGTGCCAGCAGCCTGGGTCAAAGGAGGAAGCAGTACTTC. As protein: CASSLGQRRKQYF.

This clonotype was seen only a few times. The chain joins TRBV2 to TRBJ2-7, with 8 bases matching TRBD1. V lost 6 bases, J lost 3 bases, and 10 bases stayed unmatched. In germline, CDR1 is SNHLY, CDR2 FYNNEI. The CDR3 runs to 15 residues. The CDR3 sequence: CASRQTPGGIYEQYF. CDR3 nucleotides: TGTGCCAGCAGACAAACCCCAGGGGGCATCTACGAGCAGTACTTC.

The chain uses TRBV6-2 or TRBV6-3 and TRBJ1-4; no firm D call. The CDR3 loop spans 14 amino acids. Germline CDR1 reads MNHEY; CDR2 reads SVGEGT. V was trimmed by 5 bases and J by 8 bases, leaving 15 bases between them. The CDR3 here is CASSRPMEGEKLFF. DNA of the CDR3: TGTGCCAGCAGTCGCCCGATGGAAGGGGAAAAACTGTTTTTT.

The CDR3 region has the DNA TGCGCCAGCAGAAGGGGACAGGGGGTAATCAACTATGGCTACACCTTC. Amino acids: CASRRGQGVINYGYTF. This chain joins TRBV5-1 and TRBJ1-2; TRBD1 agrees at 11 bases. The germline gives CDR1 SGHRS, CDR2 YFSETQ. The trim removed 5 bases at V and 2 bases at J, leaving 8 bases unmatched. This CDR3 comprises 16 residues.

This clonotype has only a few counts. The chain carries TRBV20-1 and TRBJ2-3, with D unclear. The germline CDR1 and CDR2 sequences are DFQATT and SNEGSKA (reference sequence). The CDR3 runs to 16 residues. V shed 0 bases and J shed 5 bases, with 18 bases lying between them. CDR3 DNA: TGCAGTGCTAGAGATAGTCTTAGGACCTCGATAGATACGCAGTATTTT. This gives the protein CSARDSLRTSIDTQYF.

Details on this clonotype: An end of the junction differs from the germline gene, which may be a read error. V gene TRBV18 combines with J gene TRBJ2-7; no definite D call. There are 13 residues in the CDR3. Germline V gene data show CDR1 as KGHSH and CDR2 as LQKENI. The DNA of the CDR3 is TGTGCCAGCGCACCACCGTCCTCCTACGGGCAGTACTTC. It encodes CASAPPSSYGQYF.

This clonotype has just a few counts. This sequence joins TRBV4-1 and TRBJ2-7; TRBD1 agrees at 7 bases. The junction had 2 bases not matched to a gene; V was cut back by 3 bases and J by 3 bases. The CDR3 has 13 residues. Germline loops: CDR1 MGHRA, CDR2 YSYEKL. DNA for the CDR3: TGCGCCAGCAGCCAGGGACAGAACTACGAGCAGTACTTC. Translated: CASSQGQNYEQYF.

As concerns this clonotype: A read error may be the cause here, since a much bigger clone is one base away. The J gene is TRBJ2-3, the V gene TRBV9; 7 nucleotides line up with TRBD2. This CDR3 contains 15 residues. Germline CDR1 SGDLS, CDR2 YYNGEE. The CDR3 is CAISPPGGRTDTQYF. CDR3 bases: TGTGCCATCAGCCCCCCGGGGGGACGTACAGATACGCAGTATTTT.

This clonotype was found a few times. V is TRBV3-1 and J is TRBJ1-1; 12 nucleotides align to TRBD1. The CDR3 extends over 15 amino acids. Germline V gene lookup returns CDR1 LGHDT and CDR2 YNNKEL (reference sequence). V dropped 5 bases and J dropped 4; count of bases not matched to a gene: 5. The CDR3 nucleotides are TGTGCCAGCAGCGCCCGGGACAGGGGGCTCACTGAAGCTTTCTTT. It encodes CASSARDRGLTEAFF.